A single sample is the source of the 12 T cell receptor beta chains below, sequenced in a study of CD8+CD57+ T cells in acquired aplastic anemia (dated by TCRdb to the late 2010s). The patients picked for sequencing were ones in whom flow cytometry had shown an expansion of CD8+CD57+ cells. TCRdb records Illumina HiSeq 2000 as the sequencer. Genomic DNA was used as template for profiling of TCR beta VDJ combinations and CDR3 sequences. Using fastp at Q25 and MiXCR, TCRdb reprocessed the public reads and kept productive beta chains. Records with the same CDR3 protein are collapsed into one entry carrying the most frequent genes and DNA. Across this sample there are roughly 240,000 distinct CDR3 sequences, with around 46% seen only once. Of the sample, 6.5% to 8% falls within the top ten clones. Specimen: sorted CD4+, CD8+, or CD8+CD57+ T cells (not recorded which) from PBMCs. The receptors were gathered from a human donor with aplastic anemia.

This clonotype was observed a handful of times. The V and J genes are TRBV6-4 and TRBJ1-6; 8 bases match TRBD1. CDR3 length: 17 amino acids. V gave up 6 bases and J gave up 7 bases; unmatched junction bases: 14. Germline V gene data show CDR1 as MRHNA and CDR2 as SNTAGT. In DNA, the CDR3 is TGTGCCAGCAGCGAGACAGGGGACGGGACAGGCAATTCACCCCTCCACTTT. Protein sequence: CASSETGDGTGNSPLHF.

This clonotype was picked up a small number of times. The J gene is TRBJ2-7, the V gene TRBV20-1; 11 bases map to TRBD2. In germline, CDR1 is DFQATT, CDR2 SNEGSKA (reference sequence). The CDR3 is 17 amino acids. J gave up 0 bases and V 1 base, and 8 bases lay outside the gene matches. The CDR3 region has the DNA TGCAGTGCTAGAGGACTAGCGGGAACACAAAGCTCCTACGAGCAGTACTTC. This gives the protein CSARGLAGTQSSYEQYF.

This clonotype was detected many times. The V and J genes are TRBV16 and TRBJ1-2; D is ambiguous. Germline-derived CDR1 and CDR2 are KGHSY and FQNENV. This CDR3 comprises 16 residues. The ends were cut back, 0 bases at V and 0 bases at J, with 11 bases in the middle. The chain's CDR3 is CASSQSPRQANYGYTF. The CDR3 bases are TGTGCCAGCAGCCAATCTCCCCGGCAAGCTAACTATGGCTACACCTTC.

V is TRBV24-1 and J is TRBJ2-4; tentative D call: TRBD2 (6 bases). Germline V gene sequence: CDR1 KGHDR, CDR2 SFDVKD. The CDR3 covers 15 residues. V shed 5 bases and J shed 3 bases, with 13 bases lying between them. The CDR3: CATSASGVGKNIQYF. CDR3 bases: TGTGCCACCAGTGCCTCGGGAGTGGGCAAAAACATTCAGTACTTC.

The chain is built from TRBV7-3 and TRBJ2-5, with 9 bases identical to TRBD2. Judging by the DNA end, TRBJ2-7 fits better; the J call may be wrong. This CDR3 comprises 16 residues. The germline V gene has CDR1 SGHTA and CDR2 FQGTGA. CDR3 nucleotide sequence: TGTGCCAGCAGCTCCACATTAGCGGGGGAATTCTACGAGCAGTACTTC. It codes for CASSSTLAGEFYEQYF.

In regard to this clonotype: The junction differs from germline at one of its ends, possibly a read error. This sequence joins TRBV10-3 and TRBJ2-7, with TRBD1 matching over 8 bases. This CDR3 is built from 12 residues. CDR1 and CDR2 (germline): ENHRY, SYGVKD. The CDR3 region is CASSLRGREQYF. DNA of the CDR3: TGTGCCAGCAGTCTCAGGGGGCGCGAGCAGTACTTC.

The chain has TRBV6-1 and TRBJ2-7, with a weak D call TRBD1 (6 bases). V lost 4 bases and J 6 bases, leaving 10 bases between the germline ends. The CDR3 totals 12 residues. Germline V CDR1 and CDR2: MNHNS, SASEGT. The CDR3 sequence is CASSVNRVEQYF. The CDR3 bases are TGTGCCAGCAGTGTAAACAGGGTCGAGCAGTACTTC.

This clonotype was picked up many times. The chain combines TRBV25-1 with TRBJ1-6, with D possibly matching TRBD1 (5 bases). The germline gives CDR1 MGHDK, CDR2 SYGVNS. This CDR3 is built from 16 residues. V shed 3 bases and J shed 4 bases, with 13 bases lying between them. For the CDR3, the DNA is TGTGCCAGCAGTGACCAGAGACAGATGTATAATTCACCCCTCCACTTT. Its protein product is CASSDQRQMYNSPLHF.

This clonotype was seen ten or more times. The rearrangement joins TRBV6-1 to TRBJ1-4; D remains unclear. Germline V gene data show CDR1 as MNHNS and CDR2 as SASEGT. The V end lost 3 bases, the J end lost 8 bases, and 16 bases lay between the germline ends. The CDR3 runs 15 residues. CDR3 protein: CASSDARSSREKLFF. The CDR3 DNA follows: TGTGCCAGCAGTGATGCGAGGAGCAGTCGAGAAAAACTGTTTTTT.

V usage is TRBV5-1 and J usage is TRBJ2-7; 8 positions agree with TRBD1. Trimming at V came to 5 bases and at J to 5 bases, leaving 6 bases not matched to a gene. Germline CDR1 and CDR2: SGHRS and YFSETQ. The CDR3 has 13 amino acids. The CDR3 is CASRATGADEQYF. Written as DNA, the CDR3 is TGCGCCAGCAGGGCGACAGGGGCGGACGAGCAGTACTTC.

This clonotype showed up just a few times. This sequence joins TRBV30 and TRBJ1-1; TRBD1 is a possible D gene (6 bases). Trimming pared 1 base from V and 5 bases from J, leaving 11 bases between. The CDR3 has 13 amino acids. Germline CDR1 is GTSNPN and CDR2 is SVGIG (reference sequence). Written as DNA, the CDR3 is TGTGCCTGGAGTGGGGGAACAGGGACTGAAGCTTTCTTT. Encoded protein: CAWSGGTGTEAFF.

This clonotype appeared many times. The V gene is TRBV7-9, the J gene TRBJ2-3; 7 nucleotides line up with TRBD2. The CDR3 is 16 amino acids. Germline CDR1 SEHNR, CDR2 FQNEAQ (reference sequence). With V trimmed by 5 bases and J by 6 bases, 14 bases remained unmatched. CDR3 nucleotides: TGTGCCAGCAGCATCCCTAGCGGACCAGCGAGGGATACGCAGTATTTT. The encoded protein is CASSIPSGPARDTQYF.